The 14 T cell receptor beta chains listed next were all sequenced from one sample in a study of cytomegalovirus exposure and HLA in healthy donors. 60 Vbeta and 13 Jbeta primers were used in PCR. Clones were read by immunoSEQ multiplex PCR, and TCRdb kept only the in-frame ones, dropping some. The profile covers about 200,000 clones, with 79% appearing a single time and roughly 1.4% taken by the ten largest. Material for sequencing was PBMCs. The source is a girl under 18 in good health and CMV-seropositive.

This chain uses TRBV27 with TRBJ1-2, with D perhaps TRBD1 (5 bases). The CDR3 sequence is 14 residues long. Trimming took 7 bases from V and 0 from J, leaving 12 bases between them. CDR1 and CDR2 from the germline V gene are MNHEY and SMNVEV (reference sequence). CDR3 loop: CASTRRGSNYGYTF. The CDR3 DNA reads as TGTGCCAGCACCAGGAGGGGCTCTAACTATGGCTACACCTTC.

The chain has TRBV18 and TRBJ1-1, with D tentatively TRBD1 (6 bases). This CDR3 is built from 14 residues. Germline CDR1 is KGHSH and CDR2 is LQKENI. V lost 3 bases to trimming and J lost 5 bases, with 13 bases between them. CDR3 DNA: TGTGCCAGCTCACCGCAAAGGGGGGGGACTGAAGCTTTCTTT. It specifies CASSPQRGGTEAFF.

This clone was counted between two and nine times. The V gene is TRBV5-1, the J gene TRBJ2-5, with D perhaps matching TRBD1 (5 bases). V was cut by 5 bases and J by 4 bases, with 15 bases left in between. The CDR3 runs to 14 residues. The germline gives CDR1 SGHRS, CDR2 YFSETQ. The CDR3 DNA follows: TGCGCCAGCAGTCAGGGTGCAAGTTTAGAGACCCAGTACTTC. Translation: CASSQGASLETQYF.

This clone was seen a few times. The chain carries TRBV25-1 and TRBJ1-1, with 10 bases fitting TRBD1. Germline loops: CDR1 MGHDK, CDR2 SYGVNS. The CDR3 is made up of 15 amino acids. Trimming cost V 6 bases and J 4 bases; bases outside gene matches: 8. The CDR3 is CASRETGTGATEAFF. CDR3 DNA sequence: TGTGCCAGCAGGGAGACCGGGACAGGGGCCACTGAAGCTTTCTTT.

This chain joins TRBV5-4 and TRBJ1-2; 7 bases line up with TRBD1. The germline gives CDR1 SGHNT, CDR2 YYREEE (reference sequence). This CDR3 comprises 15 residues. V lost 0 bases and J lost 4; bases outside the gene matches: 6. This CDR3 reads CASSLASGGGYGYTF. CDR3 DNA sequence: TGTGCCAGCAGCTTGGCCTCAGGGGGTGGCTATGGCTACACCTTC.

Only a few counts were recorded for this clone. The CDR3 protein is CASSRQVGETQYF. CDR3 nucleotides: TGCGCCAGCAGCCGACAGGTGGGGGAGACCCAGTACTTC. The chain has TRBV5-1 and TRBJ2-5; TRBD1 might be the D (6 bases). This CDR3 contains 13 residues. V shed 4 bases and J shed 5 bases, with 12 bases lying between them. The V gene's germline CDR1 is SGHRS and CDR2 YFSETQ.

The V gene is TRBV19, the J gene TRBJ1-5; D uncertain. Germline CDR1 reads LNHDA; CDR2 reads SQIVND (reference sequence). Trimming took off 3 bases at V and 2 bases at J, with 11 bases between the two ends. The CDR3 is made up of 15 amino acids. The CDR3 protein is CASSMLPPGNQPQHF. In DNA form, the CDR3 reads TGTGCCAGTAGTATGTTGCCGCCGGGCAATCAGCCCCAGCATTTT.

The gene calls are TRBV19 and TRBJ1-1, with a tentative D call TRBD1 (5 bases). V was shortened by 5 bases and J by 3 bases, with 10 bases between the two germline ends. This CDR3 region has 13 residues. Germline V gene data show CDR1 as LNHDA and CDR2 as SQIVND (reference sequence). The CDR3 loop reads CASSLQVYTEAFF. The CDR3 region has the DNA TGTGCCAGTAGTTTACAGGTTTACACTGAAGCTTTCTTT.

The genes are TRBV11-2 and TRBJ2-3, with TRBD2 matching 8 bases. The trim removed 0 bases at V and 5 bases at J, leaving 7 bases unmatched. Germline V gene sequence: CDR1 SGHAT, CDR2 FQNNGV. This CDR3 has 16 residues. CDR3 coding DNA: TGTGCCAGCAGCTTAGATCGGGGGGGGTATTTAGATACGCAGTATTTT. It specifies CASSLDRGGYLDTQYF.

This clone was picked up a small number of times. Different DNA sequences within this sample yield the same CDR3. This chain joins TRBV5-4 and TRBJ1-6; TRBD1 is a possible D gene (5 bases). Germline V gene lookup returns CDR1 SGHNT and CDR2 YYREEE (reference sequence). V was cut by 0 bases and J by 7 bases, with 11 bases left in between. The CDR3 is 15 residues long. The CDR3 loop is CASSLVGQGNSPLHF. The CDR3 bases are TGTGCCAGCAGCTTGGTCGGGCAGGGAAATTCACCCCTCCACTTT.

This chain connects TRBV5-1 to TRBJ1-3; D possibly corresponds to TRBD1 (6 bases). Per germline, CDR1 SGHRS and CDR2 YFSETQ. The CDR3 spans 16 residues. V gave up 0 bases and J gave up 3 bases, with 13 bases separating them. CDR3 in amino acids: CASSLADSERGNTIYF. CDR3 coding DNA: TGCGCCAGCAGCTTGGCGGACAGCGAACGTGGAAACACCATATATTTT.

V and J are TRBV11-2 and TRBJ2-5; D might be TRBD2 (7 bases). This CDR3 has 17 amino acids. V was shortened by 2 bases and J by 2 bases, with 18 bases between the two germline ends. From germline, CDR1 is SGHAT and CDR2 FQNNGV. Here the CDR3 reads CASSLRERGAIQETQYF. DNA of the CDR3: TGTGCCAGCAGCTTAAGAGAACGGGGGGCAATACAAGAGACCCAGTACTTC.

The CDR3 protein is CASSPVRGSNQPQHF. The CDR3 bases are TGTGCCAGCAGTCCTGTACGAGGAAGCAATCAGCCCCAGCATTTT. This sequence joins TRBV7-8 and TRBJ1-5; D call uncertain. V shed 6 bases and J shed 1 base, with 13 bases lying between them. The CDR3 covers 15 residues. Per germline, CDR1 SGHVS and CDR2 FQNEAQ.

The V gene is TRBV7-9, the J gene TRBJ2-7; TRBD1 agrees at 8 bases. The J segment lost 3 bases and the V segment lost 0 bases, leaving 1 base of the junction unmatched. Germline V gene data show CDR1 as SEHNR and CDR2 as FQNEAQ (reference sequence). The CDR3 has 14 residues. The CDR3 here is CASSLAGQGYEQYF. The DNA of the CDR3 is TGTGCCAGCAGCTTAGCTGGACAGGGCTACGAGCAGTACTTC.